This T cell receptor (beta chain) was captured in a study of OX40 agonist ivuxolimab in advanced cancers. The CDR3 has 16 amino acids. Germline assignment: CDR1 SGDLS and CDR2 YYNGEE. V dropped 4 bases and J dropped 7 bases, with 18 bases sitting between them. TCRdb's table, derived via immunoSEQ multiplex PCR, lists solely in-frame clones and lacks some. Of 50,000 or so clones in the sample, roughly 84% were seen once. The source is an adult with an advanced solid tumor such as melanoma, head and neck, liver or kidney cancer. The chain is built from TRBV9 and TRBJ1-6; no clear D. Sequenced material: CD4+ or CD8+ T cells sorted from blood, taken in a trial of the OX40 agonist ivuxolimab. The CDR3 bases are TGTGCCAGCAGCTCCGGGTCTCCAACAGAGAATTCACCCCTCCACTTT. Translated: CASSSGSPTENSPLHF.